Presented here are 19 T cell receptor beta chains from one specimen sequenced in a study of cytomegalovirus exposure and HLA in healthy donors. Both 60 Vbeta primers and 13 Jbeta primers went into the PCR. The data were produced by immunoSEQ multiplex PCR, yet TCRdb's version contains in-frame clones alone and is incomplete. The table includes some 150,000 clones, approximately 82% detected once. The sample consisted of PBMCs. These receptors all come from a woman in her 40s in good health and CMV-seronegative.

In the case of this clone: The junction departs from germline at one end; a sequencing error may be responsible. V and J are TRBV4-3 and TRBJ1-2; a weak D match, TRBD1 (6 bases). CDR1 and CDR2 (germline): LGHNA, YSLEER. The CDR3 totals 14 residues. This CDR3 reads CAGSQDWGGGGYTF. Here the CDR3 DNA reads TGCGCCGGCAGCCAAGATTGGGGGGGCGGTGGCTACACCTTC.

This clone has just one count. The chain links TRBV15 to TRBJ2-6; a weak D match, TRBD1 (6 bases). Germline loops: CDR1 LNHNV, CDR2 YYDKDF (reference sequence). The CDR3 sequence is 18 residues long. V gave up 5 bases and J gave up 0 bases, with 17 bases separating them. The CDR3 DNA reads TGTGCCACCAGCCTCAGGGGCCTCCACCCCTCTGGGGCCAACGTCCTGACTTTC. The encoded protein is CATSLRGLHPSGANVLTF.

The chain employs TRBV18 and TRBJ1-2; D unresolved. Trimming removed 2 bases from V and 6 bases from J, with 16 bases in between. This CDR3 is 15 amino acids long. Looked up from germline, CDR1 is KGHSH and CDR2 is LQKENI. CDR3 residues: CASSPLFRASDGYTF. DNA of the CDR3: TGTGCCAGCTCACCATTATTTCGAGCGTCGGATGGCTACACCTTC.

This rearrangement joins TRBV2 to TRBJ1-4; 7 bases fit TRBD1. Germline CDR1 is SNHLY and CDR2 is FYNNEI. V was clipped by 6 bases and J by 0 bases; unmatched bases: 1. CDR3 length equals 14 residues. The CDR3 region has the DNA TGTGCCAGCAGGACAGGGACAACTAATGAAAAACTGTTTTTT. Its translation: CASRTGTTNEKLFF.

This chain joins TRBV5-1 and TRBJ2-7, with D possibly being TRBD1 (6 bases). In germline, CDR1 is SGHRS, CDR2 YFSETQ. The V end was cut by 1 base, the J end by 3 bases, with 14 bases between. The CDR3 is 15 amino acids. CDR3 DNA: TGCGCCAGCAGCTTGTTCCCAGGGGACCACTACGAGCAGTACTTC. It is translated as CASSLFPGDHYEQYF.

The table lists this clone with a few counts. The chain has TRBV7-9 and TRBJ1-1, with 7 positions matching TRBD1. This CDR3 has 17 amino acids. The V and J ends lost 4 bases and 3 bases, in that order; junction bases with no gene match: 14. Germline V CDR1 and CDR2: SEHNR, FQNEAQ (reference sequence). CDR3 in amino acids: CASSSGRQGRGYTEAFF. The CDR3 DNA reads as TGTGCCAGCAGCTCAGGGCGACAGGGTAGGGGTTACACTGAAGCTTTCTTT.

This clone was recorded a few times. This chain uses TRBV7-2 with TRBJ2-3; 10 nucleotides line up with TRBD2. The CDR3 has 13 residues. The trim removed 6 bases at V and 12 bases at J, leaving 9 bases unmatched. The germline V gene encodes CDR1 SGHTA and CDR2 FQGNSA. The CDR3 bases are TGTGCCAGCAGAACCGGACCTAGCGGGAGACAGTATTTT. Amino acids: CASRTGPSGRQYF.

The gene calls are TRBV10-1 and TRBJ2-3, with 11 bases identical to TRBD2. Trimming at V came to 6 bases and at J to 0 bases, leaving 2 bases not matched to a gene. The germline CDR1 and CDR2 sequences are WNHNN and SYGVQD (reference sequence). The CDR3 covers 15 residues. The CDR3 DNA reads TGCGCCAGCAGCCGGACTAGCGGGAGCACAGATACGCAGTATTTT. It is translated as CASSRTSGSTDTQYF.

The CDR3 bases are TGCGCCAGCAGCCACGCAGGGGGCTCGTCCATGAGACGGGAGCAGTACTTC. Amino acids: CASSHAGGSSMRREQYF. The chain employs TRBV4-3 and TRBJ2-7; 8 nucleotides agree with TRBD1. J gave up 7 bases and V 3 bases, and 17 bases lay outside the gene matches. CDR1 and CDR2 from the germline V gene are LGHNA and YSLEER. This CDR3 contains 17 residues.

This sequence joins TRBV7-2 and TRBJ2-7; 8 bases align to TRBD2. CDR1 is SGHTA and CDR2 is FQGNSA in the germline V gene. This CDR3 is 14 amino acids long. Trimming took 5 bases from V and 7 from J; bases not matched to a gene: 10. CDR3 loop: CASSPHGGAGEQYF. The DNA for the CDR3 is TGTGCCAGCAGCCCCCACGGGGGGGCAGGGGAGCAGTACTTC.

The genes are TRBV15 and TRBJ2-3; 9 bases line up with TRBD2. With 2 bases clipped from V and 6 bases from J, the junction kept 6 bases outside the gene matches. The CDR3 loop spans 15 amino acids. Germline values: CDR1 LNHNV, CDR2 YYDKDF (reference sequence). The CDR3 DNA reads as TGTGCCACCAGCAGAAATAGCGGGAGTTTGGATACGCAGTATTTT. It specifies CATSRNSGSLDTQYF.

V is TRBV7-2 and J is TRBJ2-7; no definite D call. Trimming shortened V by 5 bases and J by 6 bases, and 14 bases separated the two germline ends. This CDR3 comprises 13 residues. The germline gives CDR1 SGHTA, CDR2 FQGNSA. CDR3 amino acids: CASSPKEQSEQYF. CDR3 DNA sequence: TGTGCCAGCAGCCCCAAGGAGCAGAGCGAGCAGTACTTC.

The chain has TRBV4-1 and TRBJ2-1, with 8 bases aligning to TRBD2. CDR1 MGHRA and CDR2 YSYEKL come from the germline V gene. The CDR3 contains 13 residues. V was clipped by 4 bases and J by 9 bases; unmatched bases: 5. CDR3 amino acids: CASSPKLAAEQFF. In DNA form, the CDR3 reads TGCGCCAGCAGCCCGAAACTAGCGGCTGAGCAGTTCTTC.

In DNA form, the CDR3 reads TGTGCCAGCAGTGATAACTGGGGACTAGCGGGAAGCTCCTACGAGCAGTACTTC. This encodes CASSDNWGLAGSSYEQYF. The rearrangement uses TRBV6-1 and TRBJ2-5; 13 nucleotides match TRBD2. The J call could be wrong; TRBJ2-7 is a better fit for the DNA end. The CDR3 extends over 18 amino acids. Germline V CDR1 and CDR2: MNHNS, SASEGT.

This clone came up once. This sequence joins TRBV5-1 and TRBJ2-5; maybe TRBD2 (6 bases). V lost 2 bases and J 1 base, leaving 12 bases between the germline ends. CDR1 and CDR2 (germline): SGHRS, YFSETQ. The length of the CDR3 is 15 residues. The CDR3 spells CASSFGTFAQETQYF. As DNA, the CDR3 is TGCGCCAGCAGCTTCGGGACTTTTGCCCAAGAGACCCAGTACTTC.

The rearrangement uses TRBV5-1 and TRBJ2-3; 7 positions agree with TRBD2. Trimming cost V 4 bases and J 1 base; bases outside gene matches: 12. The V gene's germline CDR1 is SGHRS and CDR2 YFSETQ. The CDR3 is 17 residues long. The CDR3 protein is CASSARSTRGGTDTQYF. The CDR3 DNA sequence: TGCGCCAGCAGCGCTAGGTCTACCCGGGGGGGCACAGATACGCAGTATTTT.

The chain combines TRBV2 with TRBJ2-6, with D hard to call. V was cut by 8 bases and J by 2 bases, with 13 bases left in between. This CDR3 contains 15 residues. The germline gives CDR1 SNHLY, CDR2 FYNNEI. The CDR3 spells CASGRVPPGANVLTF. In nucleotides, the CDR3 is TGTGCCAGCGGTCGGGTACCGCCTGGGGCCAACGTCCTGACTTTC.

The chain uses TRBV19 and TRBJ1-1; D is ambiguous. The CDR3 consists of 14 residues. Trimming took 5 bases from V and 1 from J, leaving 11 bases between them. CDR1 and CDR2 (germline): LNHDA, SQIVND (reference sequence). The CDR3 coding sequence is TGTGCCAGTAGTGCCAGGAACCCGAACACTGAAGCTTTCTTT. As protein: CASSARNPNTEAFF.

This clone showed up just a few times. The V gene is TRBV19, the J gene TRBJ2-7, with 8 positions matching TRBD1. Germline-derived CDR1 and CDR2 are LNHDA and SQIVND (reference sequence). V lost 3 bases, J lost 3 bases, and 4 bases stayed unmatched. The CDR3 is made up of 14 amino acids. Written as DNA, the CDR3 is TGTGCCAGTAGTATTCTGGACAGGGACTACGAGCAGTACTTC. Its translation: CASSILDRDYEQYF.